The rows below give T cell receptor beta chains drawn from one sample of a study of blood T cell repertoires in COVID-19. Libraries were prepared by immunoSEQ multiplex PCR; TCRdb keeps only in-frame clonotypes and omits some of them. The sample carries 97,000 or so clones, about four fifths recorded once. Sequenced input: peripheral blood. These TCRs come from an elderly man with acute or convalescent COVID-19. The CDR3 runs from the conserved cysteine through the conserved F or W.

TRBJ2-4,TRBV18,CASSPTGLAPLNRNIQYF
TRBJ2-6,TRBV10-2,CASRAMGQAPSSGANVLTF
TRBJ1-3,TRBV19,CASYGQGISGNTIYF
TRBJ1-4,TRBV11-2,CASTPGSTREKLFF
TRBJ1-6,TRBV14,CASSPYRGDNSPLHF
TRBJ2-4,TRBV4-3,CASSKDSSINIQYF
TRBJ2-3,TRBV24-1,CATSDPGLAASTDTQYF
TRBJ1-5,TRBV7-2,CASSTTGINQPQHF
TRBJ2-7,TRBV7-2,CASSSGTGGYKQYF
TRBJ2-2,TRBV28,CASSSQGQGGAGELFF
TRBJ2-7,TRBV10-2,CASSDRTTYEQYF
TRBJ1-6,TRBV6-2/TRBV6-3,CASSSRDSDFSSYNSPLHF
TRBJ2-3,TRBV9,CASSPGQTTQYF
TRBJ1-1,TRBV9,CASSARQGGTEAFF
TRBJ1-6,TRBV7-8,CASSLDSSYNSPLHF
TRBJ1-3,TRBV28,CASNSHSGNTIYF
TRBJ2-2,TRBV19,CASRTEGRTGELFF
TRBJ2-5,TRBV7-6,CASSLPLGGGETQYF
TRBJ2-7,TRBV7-2,CASTPLGAGEQYF
TRBJ2-2,TRBV10-1,CASSELRTGELFF
TRBJ2-5,TRBV7-9,CASIQGLQETQYF
TRBJ2-5,TRBV28,CASDLSGRFREETQYF
TRBJ1-1,TRBV18,CASSPGQSANTEAFF
TRBJ1-5,TRBV6-5,CASKRPGNQPQHF
TRBJ2-1,TRBV9,CASRTFRDSGEQFF
TRBJ1-6,TRBV30,CAWKAPGLNSPLHF
TRBJ2-7,TRBV19,CASSIGGAFYEQYF
TRBJ2-5,TRBV11-2,CASSLVGREGETQYF
TRBJ1-4,TRBV4-1,CASSQAGTGNEKLFF
TRBJ2-5,TRBV4-1,CASSQVFFGETQYF
TRBJ2-3,TRBV15,CATSTGPGLAGFTDTQYF
TRBJ2-1,TRBV27,CASSAFQGIIYNEQFF
TRBJ2-2,TRBV19,CASNPYRGQRIGGELFF
TRBJ1-2,TRBV9,CASNPGRPIAGYGYTF
TRBJ2-5,TRBV6-2/TRBV6-3,CASSPQGPSQETQYF
TRBJ2-7,TRBV11-2,CASSSQRMADEQYF
TRBJ2-1,TRBV28,CASSPRLAGALLGLSRFF
TRBJ2-1,TRBV11-3,CASSASSGTVYNEQFF
TRBJ2-2,TRBV5-1,CASQGYTGELFF
TRBJ2-7,TRBV27,CASSLSGRAGEQYF
TRBJ2-2,TRBV30,CAWSFLRGRTGELFF
TRBJ2-2,TRBV24-1,CATSFSGPGELFF
TRBJ2-3,TRBV18,CASSPQREADTQYF